This TCR beta chain was captured by sequencing in a study of blood T cell repertoires in COVID-19. The overall study: The United States, Italy and Spain provided the acute and convalescent COVID-19 samples. In each case, the material was cDNA or gDNA derived from T cells, B-cell-depleted T cells, or PBMCs.

How the authors handled the data: Reference gene primers were amplified, and this amplification served to estimate nucleated cell counts. Profiling relied on immunoSEQ multiplex PCR, and the TCRdb table lists in-frame clones only, not all of them. V and J calls and clone size follow that table, whereas D and trimming were derived from the DNA. The repertoire holds about 290,000 clones, with around four fifths as singletons. Germline V gene data show CDR1 as SGHRS and CDR2 as YFSETQ. Trimming cost V 5 bases and J 6 bases; bases outside gene matches: 7. CDR3 length equals 15 residues. This clone was seen at least ten times.

The sample was peripheral blood. The rearrangement uses TRBV5-1 and TRBJ2-1; 11 nucleotides align to TRBD2. The receptor was isolated from a woman between 50 and 59 years old with active or convalescent COVID-19. CDR3 residues: CASRRTSGSGNEQFF. For the CDR3, the DNA is TGCGCCAGCAGACGTACTAGCGGGAGTGGCAATGAGCAGTTCTTC. Combining the CDR3 with reference TRBV5-1 and TRBJ2-1 gives the whole variable domain KAGVTQTPRYLIKTRGQQVTLSCSPISGHRSVSWYQQTPGQGLQFLFEYFSETQRNKGNFPGRFSGRQFSNSRSEMNVSTLELGDSALYLCASRRTSGSGNEQFFGPGTRLTVL.